This T cell receptor beta chain appears in the sequencing data of a study of Graves' ophthalmopathy and Graves' hyperthyroidism. Trimming pared 6 bases from V and 3 bases from J, leaving 9 bases between. This CDR3 comprises 12 residues. General study points: It was with about 71% sensitivity and about 73% specificity that the model predicted ophthalmopathy progression. Researchers report that a 13-signature model separated ophthalmopathy from stable hyperthyroidism, posting about 87% sensitivity and more than 70% specificity.

Uncontrolled infections, pregnancy, lactation or other autoimmune diseases led to patient exclusion. RNA transcripts yielded amplified TCR beta CDR3 regions. RT-PCR in the first round used HTBI primers; a second-round multiplex PCR followed. TCRdb fed the multiplex PCR reads into MiXCR, producing one record per CDR3 protein. The sample yields approximately 330,000 distinct CDR3 sequences, about a sixth seen once. This clonotype was detected many times. Its matching antigen is unknown. Sequencing was performed on peripheral blood. This sequence originates from an adult man with Graves' ophthalmopathy. The chain links TRBV12-3 or TRBV12-4 to TRBJ2-7, with D tentatively TRBD1 or TRBD2 (5 bases each). CDR3: CASREGFYEQYF. CDR3 coding DNA: TGTGCCAGCAGAGAGGGGTTCTACGAGCAGTACTTC.